Reported below is one T cell receptor (delta chain). This clone has just a few counts. The antigen this receptor binds is unknown. The likely explanation is a read error, given a far larger clone one base away. Other DNA sequences in this sample translate to the same CDR3. The data were obtained in a study of gamma-delta T cells after stem cell transplantation (dated by TCRdb to the mid-2010s). The germline V gene yields GEAIGNYY for CDR1 and EKD for CDR2. From V the trimming removes 0 bases and from J it removes 0 bases, while the gene matches leave 8 bases of the junction unaccounted for. Including cysteine and phenylalanine, the CDR3 has 20 amino acids. This entry keeps only the CDR3 DNA: 60 bases, framed from base 1. The library was made by RT-PCR. The sequencer was an Illumina MiSeq. TCRdb recomputed clones from the public reads with CATT; identical DNA rows were then combined. This sample has about 710 delta-chain clones in its table, and 5% to 7.5% of those were observed once. The ten largest make up roughly 60% of the sample.

The sequence was collected from a human donor. It is not recorded whose cells these are; they may come from a transplant donor. The chain links TRDV2 with TRDJ3, and TRDD3 matches 9 of the central bases. The sample comprised gamma-delta T cells. The CDR3 sequence is CACDTVLGDTPSWDTRQMFF. DNA sequence: TGTGCCTGTGACACCGTACTGGGGGACACCCCCTCCTGGGACACCCGACAGATGTTTTTC.